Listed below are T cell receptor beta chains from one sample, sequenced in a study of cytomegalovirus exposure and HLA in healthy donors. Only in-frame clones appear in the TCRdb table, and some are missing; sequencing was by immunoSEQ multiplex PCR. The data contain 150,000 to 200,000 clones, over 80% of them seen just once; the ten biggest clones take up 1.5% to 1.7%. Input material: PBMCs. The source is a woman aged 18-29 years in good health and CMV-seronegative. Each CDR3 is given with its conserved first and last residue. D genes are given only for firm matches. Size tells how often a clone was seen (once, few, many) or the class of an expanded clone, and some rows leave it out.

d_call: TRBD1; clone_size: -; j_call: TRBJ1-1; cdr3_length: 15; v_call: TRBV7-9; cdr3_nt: TGTGCCAGCAGCCAGACAGGGGGCGTGAACACTGAAGCTTTCTTT; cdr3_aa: CASSQTGGVNTEAFF
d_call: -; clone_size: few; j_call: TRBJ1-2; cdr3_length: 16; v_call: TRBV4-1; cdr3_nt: TGCGCCAGCAGCCAGGGCTTCACTGCTCCTAACTATGGCTACACCTTC; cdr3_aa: CASSQGFTAPNYGYTF
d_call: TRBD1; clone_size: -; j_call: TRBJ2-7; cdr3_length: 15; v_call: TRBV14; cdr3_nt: TGTGCCAGCAGCCAGGGGACAGGGGCGATCTACGAGCAGTACTTC; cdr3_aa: CASSQGTGAIYEQYF
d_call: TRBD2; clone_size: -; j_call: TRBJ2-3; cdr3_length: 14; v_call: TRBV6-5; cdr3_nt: TGTGCCAGCAGATCGGGGGGGCCGACAGATACGCAGTATTTT; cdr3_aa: CASRSGGPTDTQYF
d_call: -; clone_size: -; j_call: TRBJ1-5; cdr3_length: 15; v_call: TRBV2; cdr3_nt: TGTGCCAGCAGTGAGTTCAGGGCCGGCGGACAGCCCCAGCATTTT; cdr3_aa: CASSEFRAGGQPQHF
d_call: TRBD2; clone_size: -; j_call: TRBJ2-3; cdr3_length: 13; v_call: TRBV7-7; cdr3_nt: TGTGCCAGCAGCGGCGGGGGATCCGATACGCAGTATTTT; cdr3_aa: CASSGGGSDTQYF
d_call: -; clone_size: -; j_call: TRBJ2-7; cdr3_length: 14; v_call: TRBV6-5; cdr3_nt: TGTGCCAGCAGTTACGCAGGGGGGTCCTACGAGCAGTACTTC; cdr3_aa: CASSYAGGSYEQYF
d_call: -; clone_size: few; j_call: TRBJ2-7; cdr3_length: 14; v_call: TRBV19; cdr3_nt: TGTGCCAGCAGTATGGGAGGGGACACCTACGAGCAGTACTTC; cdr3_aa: CASSMGGDTYEQYF
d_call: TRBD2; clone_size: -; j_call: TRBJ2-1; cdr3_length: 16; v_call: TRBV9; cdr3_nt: TGTGCCAGCAGCGTAGCGGGTAGCGGGGGAAGGAATGAGCAGTTCTTC; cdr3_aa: CASSVAGSGGRNEQFF
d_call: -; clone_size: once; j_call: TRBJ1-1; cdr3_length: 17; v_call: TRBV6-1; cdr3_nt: TGTGCCAGCAGTGAAAAGGCAGGGTGGAACCCAGGGGATGAAGCTTTCTTT; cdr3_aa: CASSEKAGWNPGDEAFF
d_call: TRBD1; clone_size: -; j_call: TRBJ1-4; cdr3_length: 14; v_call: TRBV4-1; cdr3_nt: TGCGCCAGCAGTTGGACAGGGGGGAATGAAAAACTGTTTTTT; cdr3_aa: CASSWTGGNEKLFF
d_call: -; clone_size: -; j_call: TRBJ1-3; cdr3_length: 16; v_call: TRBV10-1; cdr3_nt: TGCGCCAGCAGCGCACAGACGATCAGCTCTGGAAACACCATATATTTT; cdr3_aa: CASSAQTISSGNTIYF
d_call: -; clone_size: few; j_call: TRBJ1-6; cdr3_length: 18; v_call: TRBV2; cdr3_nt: TGTGCCAGCAGTGGGGGACATAGCCTAAGCTCCTATAATTCACCCCTCCACTTT; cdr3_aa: CASSGGHSLSSYNSPLHF
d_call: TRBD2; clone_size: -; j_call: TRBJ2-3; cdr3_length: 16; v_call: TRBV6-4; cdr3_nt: TGTGCCAGCAGTGACTCGGGCGGGGGAGGAACAGATACGCAGTATTTT; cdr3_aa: CASSDSGGGGTDTQYF
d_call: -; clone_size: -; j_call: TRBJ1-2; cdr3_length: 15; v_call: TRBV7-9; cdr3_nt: TGTGCCAGCAGCTTATTAGGCCAGGTCAACTATGGCTACACCTTC; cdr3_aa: CASSLLGQVNYGYTF
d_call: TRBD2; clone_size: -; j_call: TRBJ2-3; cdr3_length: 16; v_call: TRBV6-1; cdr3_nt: TGTGCCAGCAGTGCCTCGCTGGCGGGGGGCACAGATACGCAGTATTTT; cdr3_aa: CASSASLAGGTDTQYF
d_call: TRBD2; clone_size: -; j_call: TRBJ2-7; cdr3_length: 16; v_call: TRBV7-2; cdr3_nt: TGTGCCAGCAGCCCCCGGGTAGCGGGGGGGCGGAACGAGCAGTACTTC; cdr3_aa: CASSPRVAGGRNEQYF
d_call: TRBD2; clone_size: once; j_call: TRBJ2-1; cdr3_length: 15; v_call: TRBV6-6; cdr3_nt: TGTGCCAGCGCCAAGCAGGGACTAGCCTCCAATGAGCAGTTCTTC; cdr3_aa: CASAKQGLASNEQFF
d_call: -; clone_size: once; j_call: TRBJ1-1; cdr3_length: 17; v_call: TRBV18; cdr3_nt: TGTGCCAGCTCACCCAAGATCCTTGGACAGAGTAACACTGAAGCTTTCTTT; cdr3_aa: CASSPKILGQSNTEAFF
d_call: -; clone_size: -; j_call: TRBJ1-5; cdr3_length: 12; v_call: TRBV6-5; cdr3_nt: TGTGCCAGCAGTGGCCCGAATCAGCCCCAGCATTTT; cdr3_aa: CASSGPNQPQHF
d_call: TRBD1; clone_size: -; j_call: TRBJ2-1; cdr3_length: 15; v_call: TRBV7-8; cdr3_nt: TGTGCCAGCAGCCCGACCAGGGGACAGAACAATGAGCAGTTCTTC; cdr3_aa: CASSPTRGQNNEQFF
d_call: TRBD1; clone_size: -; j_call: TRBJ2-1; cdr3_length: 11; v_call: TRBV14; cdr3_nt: TGTGCCAGTTCACAGGGGAATGAGCAGTTCTTC; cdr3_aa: CASSQGNEQFF
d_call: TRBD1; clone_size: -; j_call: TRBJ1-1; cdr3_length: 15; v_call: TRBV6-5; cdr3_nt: TGTGCCAGCAGTGTTACAGGGACAGGGCGGACTGAAGCTTTCTTT; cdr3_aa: CASSVTGTGRTEAFF
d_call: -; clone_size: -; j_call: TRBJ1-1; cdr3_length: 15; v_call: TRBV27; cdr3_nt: TGTGCCAGCAGTTTATCCCACAGCAAGAACACTGAAGCTTTCTTT; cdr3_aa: CASSLSHSKNTEAFF
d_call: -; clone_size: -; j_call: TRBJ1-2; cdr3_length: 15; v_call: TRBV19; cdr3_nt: TGTGCCAGTAGTATAGGAGGGGACTCGGGCTATGGCTACACCTTC; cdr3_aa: CASSIGGDSGYGYTF
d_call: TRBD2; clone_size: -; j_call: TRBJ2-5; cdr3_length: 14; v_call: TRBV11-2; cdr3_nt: TGTGCCAGCAGCTCGTGGACTAGTCAAGAGACCCAGTACTTC; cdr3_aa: CASSSWTSQETQYF
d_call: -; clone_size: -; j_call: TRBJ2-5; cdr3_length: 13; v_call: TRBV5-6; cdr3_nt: TGTGCCAGCAGCCAGACACAGGGTTACAGGCAGTACTTC; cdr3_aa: CASSQTQGYRQYF
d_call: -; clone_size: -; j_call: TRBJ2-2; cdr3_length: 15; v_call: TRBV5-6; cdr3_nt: TGTGCCAGCAGCTTGAGAGGCGGCGCAACCGGGGAGCTGTTTTTT; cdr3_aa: CASSLRGGATGELFF
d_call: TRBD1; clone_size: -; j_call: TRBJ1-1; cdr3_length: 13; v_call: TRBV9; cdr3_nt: TGTGCCAGCAGCGACTTACGGACAGGTGAAGCTTTCTTT; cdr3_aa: CASSDLRTGEAFF
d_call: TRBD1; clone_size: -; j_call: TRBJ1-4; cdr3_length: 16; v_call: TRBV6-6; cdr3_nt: TGTGCCAGCAGGCGCAGGGACAGCCTTATTAATGAAAAACTGTTTTTT; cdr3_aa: CASRRRDSLINEKLFF
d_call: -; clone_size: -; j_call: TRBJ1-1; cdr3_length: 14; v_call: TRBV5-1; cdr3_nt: TGCGCCAGCAGCTTGGCCGGACACCCGGTGGAAGCTTTCTTT; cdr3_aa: CASSLAGHPVEAFF
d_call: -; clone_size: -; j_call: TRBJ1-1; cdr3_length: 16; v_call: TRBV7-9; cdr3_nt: TGTGCCAGCAGCTTAGCTAGTCGACAGAAGAACACTGAAGCTTTCTTT; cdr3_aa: CASSLASRQKNTEAFF
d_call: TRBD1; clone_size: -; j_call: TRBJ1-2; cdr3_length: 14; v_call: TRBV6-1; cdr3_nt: TGTGCCAGCAGTGAAGCCGGGACAGGGTATGGCTACACCTTC; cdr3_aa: CASSEAGTGYGYTF
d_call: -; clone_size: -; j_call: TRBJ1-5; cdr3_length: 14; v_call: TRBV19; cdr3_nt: TGTGCCAGCCGATTCCGGGACATTCATCAGCCCCAGCATTTT; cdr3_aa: CASRFRDIHQPQHF
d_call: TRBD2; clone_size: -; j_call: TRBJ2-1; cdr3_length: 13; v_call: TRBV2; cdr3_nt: TGTGCCAGCAGTCTCGACGGGGGGGATGAGCAGTTCTTC; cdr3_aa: CASSLDGGDEQFF
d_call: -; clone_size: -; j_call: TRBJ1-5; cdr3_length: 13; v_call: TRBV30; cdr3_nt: TGTGCCTGGAGACCACAGGGACAACAGCCCCAGCATTTT; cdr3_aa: CAWRPQGQQPQHF
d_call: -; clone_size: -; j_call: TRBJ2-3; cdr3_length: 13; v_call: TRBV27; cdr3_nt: TGTGCCAGCAGTTTTAACCGGGCAGATACGCAGTATTTT; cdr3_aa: CASSFNRADTQYF
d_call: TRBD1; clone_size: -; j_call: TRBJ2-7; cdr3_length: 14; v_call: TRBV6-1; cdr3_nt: TGTGCCAGCAGTGCGACAGGGGGAACCTACGAGCAGTACTTC; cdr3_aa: CASSATGGTYEQYF
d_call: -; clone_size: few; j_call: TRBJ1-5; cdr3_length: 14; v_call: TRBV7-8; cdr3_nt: TGTGCCAGCAGCCCACCCGGGACACATCAGCCCCAGCATTTT; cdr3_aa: CASSPPGTHQPQHF
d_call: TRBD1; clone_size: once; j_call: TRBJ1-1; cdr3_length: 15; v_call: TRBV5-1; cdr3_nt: TGCGCCAGCAGCACTGGACAGGGGGTTAACACTGAAGCTTTCTTT; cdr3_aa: CASSTGQGVNTEAFF
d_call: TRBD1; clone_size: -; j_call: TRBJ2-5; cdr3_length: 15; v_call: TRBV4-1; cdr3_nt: TGCGCCAGCAGCCAAGGGGGGACAGGGGGTGAGACCCAGTACTTC; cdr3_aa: CASSQGGTGGETQYF
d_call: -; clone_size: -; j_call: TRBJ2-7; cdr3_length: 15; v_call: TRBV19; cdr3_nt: TGTGCCAGTAGTGAAAAACAGGGTCGGACCTACGAGCAGTACTTC; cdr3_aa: CASSEKQGRTYEQYF
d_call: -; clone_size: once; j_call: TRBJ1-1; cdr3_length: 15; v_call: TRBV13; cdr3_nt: TGTGCCAGCAGCTTAGCCGGGGGGGGGAACACTGAAGCTTTCTTT; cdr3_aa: CASSLAGGGNTEAFF
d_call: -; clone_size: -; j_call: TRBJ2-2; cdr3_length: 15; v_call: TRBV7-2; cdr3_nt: TGTGCCAGCAGCTCTGGGCAGACCTGGACCGGGGAGCTGTTTTTT; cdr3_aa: CASSSGQTWTGELFF
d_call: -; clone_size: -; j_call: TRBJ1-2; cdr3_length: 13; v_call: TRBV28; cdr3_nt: TGTGCCAGCAGTACAGGGCTTAACTATGGCTACACCTTC; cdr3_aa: CASSTGLNYGYTF
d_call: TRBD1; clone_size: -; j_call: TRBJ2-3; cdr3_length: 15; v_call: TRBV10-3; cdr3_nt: TGTGCCATCAGTTCCGGGACAGTATTCACAGATACGCAGTATTTT; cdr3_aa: CAISSGTVFTDTQYF
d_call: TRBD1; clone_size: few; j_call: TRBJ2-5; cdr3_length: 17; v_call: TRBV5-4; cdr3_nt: TGTGCCAGCAGCTTGGGTCGGGGACAGACTAACCAAGAGACCCAGTACTTC; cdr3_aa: CASSLGRGQTNQETQYF
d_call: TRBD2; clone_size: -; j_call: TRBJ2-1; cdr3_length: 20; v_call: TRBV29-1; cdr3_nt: TGCAGCGTTACTCCCCCGGGACTAGCGGGGGGCCCTCTACTTCACAATGAGCAGTTCTTC; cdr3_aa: CSVTPPGLAGGPLLHNEQFF
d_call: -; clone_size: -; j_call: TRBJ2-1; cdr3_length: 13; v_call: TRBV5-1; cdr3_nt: TGCGCCAGCAGCTTGGACAGGTACAATGAGCAGTTCTTC; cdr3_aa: CASSLDRYNEQFF
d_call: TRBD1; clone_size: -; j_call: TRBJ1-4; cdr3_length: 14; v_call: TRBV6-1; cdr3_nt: TGTGCCAGCAGTTGGAACAGGGGGAATGAAAAACTGTTTTTT; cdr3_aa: CASSWNRGNEKLFF
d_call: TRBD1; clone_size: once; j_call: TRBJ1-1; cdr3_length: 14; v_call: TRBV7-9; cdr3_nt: TGTGCCAGCAGGTCACAGGGGGAGTGGACTGAAGCTTTCTTT; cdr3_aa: CASRSQGEWTEAFF
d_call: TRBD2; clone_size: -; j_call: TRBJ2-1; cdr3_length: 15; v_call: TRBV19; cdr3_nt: TGTGCCAGTAAATCAGCTAGCGGCTCCTACAATGAGCAGTTCTTC; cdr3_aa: CASKSASGSYNEQFF
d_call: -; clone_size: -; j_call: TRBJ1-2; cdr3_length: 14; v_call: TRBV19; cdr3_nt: TGTGCCAGTAGTATAGCCCAGGGGCAGGCAGGCTACACCTTC; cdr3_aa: CASSIAQGQAGYTF
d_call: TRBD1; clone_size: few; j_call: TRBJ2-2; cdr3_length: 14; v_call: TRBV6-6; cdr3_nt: TGTGCCAGCAGGGGGACAGGGGATGCCGGGGAGCTGTTTTTT; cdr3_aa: CASRGTGDAGELFF
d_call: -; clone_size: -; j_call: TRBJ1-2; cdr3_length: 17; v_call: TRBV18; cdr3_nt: TGTGCCAGCTCACCGTCGGGTTACAGGGAAACTAACTATGGCTACACCTTC; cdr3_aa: CASSPSGYRETNYGYTF
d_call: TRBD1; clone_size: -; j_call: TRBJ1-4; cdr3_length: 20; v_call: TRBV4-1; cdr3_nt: TGCGCCAGCAGCCGGGGGGGCGCCGGGACAGGGGGCCTTTTAAGTGAAAAACTGTTTTTT; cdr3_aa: CASSRGGAGTGGLLSEKLFF